This T cell receptor beta chain was found in a study of cytomegalovirus exposure and HLA in healthy donors. General study results and limits: In an earlier analysis, about 90% or about 30%: the productive usage of most TCR beta V segments. Accurate prediction of HLA-A and HLA-B alleles (for most subjects) was reportedly achieved from TCR beta sequences. Available immune exposure information covered CMV serostatus only.

In the PCR, 60 Vbeta and 13 Jbeta primers were used. Study processing details: In a later analysis, of 84 million or so unique beta chains, roughly 10 million appeared in at least two donors. Profiling relied on immunoSEQ multiplex PCR, and the TCRdb table lists in-frame clones only, not all of them. V, J and clone size derive from that table, while D and trimming were established from the DNA sequence. Here the sample spans about 67,000 clones, 65% to 70% being singletons. This CDR3 is built from 13 residues. The junction had 6 bases not matched to a gene; V was cut back by 5 bases and J by 4 bases. Germline V lookup: CDR1 SGHRS, CDR2 YFSETQ. Points on this clone: Its antigen is not known.

This receptor was identified in a woman under 40 in good health and CMV-seronegative. The specimen was PBMCs. The chain carries TRBV5-1 and TRBJ2-7; 7 nucleotides align to TRBD2. The CDR3 nucleotides read TGCGCCAGCAGTAGTCAGGGAGGGTACGAGCAGTACTTC. This encodes CASSSQGGYEQYF.